These T cell receptor beta chains were read from a single sample in a study of blood T cell repertoires in COVID-19. Profiled with immunoSEQ multiplex PCR; TCRdb holds only in-frame clones, not every one. Of 300,000 to 400,000 clones in the sample, about 90% were seen once. Sequenced input: peripheral blood. These receptors were collected from a woman aged 18-29 years who had recovered from COVID-19. The CDR3 runs from the conserved cysteine through the conserved F or W. D genes are given only for firm matches. Size is stated for part of the rows, as once, few or many counts, or as a class when the clone is expanded.

j_call v_call d_call clone_size cdr3_nt cdr3_aa
TRBJ1-1 TRBV4-3 TRBD1 . TGCGCCAGCAGCCGCCCAGGCGGGACAGGGGGCACTGAAGCTTTCTTT CASSRPGGTGGTEAFF
TRBJ2-1 TRBV11-3 TRBD2 . TGTGCCAGCAGCTTAGCCCTAGGAGCGGGAGGGCCCTTGATCCAGTTCTTC CASSLALGAGGPLIQFF
TRBJ2-3 TRBV5-4 TRBD2 few TGTGCCAGCAGTCTCGGGGGGAGCGGCCTCACAGATACGCAGTATTTT CASSLGGSGLTDTQYF
TRBJ1-5 TRBV24-1 TRBD1 once TGTGCCACCAGTGAGGACAGGGGGGATCAGCCCCAGCATTTT CATSEDRGDQPQHF
TRBJ2-3 TRBV4-3 TRBD2 . TGCGCCAGCAGCCAAGAAGCGGCTAGCGGCCAGCAGTATTTT CASSQEAASGQQYF
TRBJ1-2 TRBV7-6 . . TGTGCCAGCAGCCCGCGACAGAACTATGGCTACACCTTC CASSPRQNYGYTF
TRBJ1-2 TRBV6-1 . . TGTGCCAGCAGTGAAGCGCCCGGCCGGAGAACTAACTATGGCTACACCTTC CASSEAPGRRTNYGYTF
TRBJ1-2 TRBV2 . . TGTGCCAGCAAACGGAACTATGGCTACACCTTC CASKRNYGYTF
TRBJ2-1 TRBV6-2/TRBV6-3 . . TGTGCCAGCAGTTACCGGGACTCCTACAATGAGCAGTTCTTC CASSYRDSYNEQFF
TRBJ2-3 TRBV20-1 . . TGCAGTGCTAGTTTGGCGGGTCGCTCCCCAGATACGCAGTATTTT CSASLAGRSPDTQYF
TRBJ1-1 TRBV7-2 . . TGTGCCAGCAGCCGCCCCGCGGGGCAGGGCAAAGCTTTCTTT CASSRPAGQGKAFF
TRBJ2-3 TRBV12-2 . . TGTGCAAGTCGCTTAGCCAAGGACTCGCCCCACGGGGCAGATACGCAGTATTTT CASRLAKDSPHGADTQYF
TRBJ1-3 TRBV29-1 TRBD1 . TGCAGCGTTGAGACAGGGGCACAATCTGGAAACACCATATATTTT CSVETGAQSGNTIYF
TRBJ1-1 TRBV7-9 . . TGTGCCAGCAGCTTAGACAGGGTCGTAACTTTCTTT CASSLDRVVTFF
TRBJ2-1 TRBV29-1 TRBD2 once TGCAGCGTCCGGAAGACACTAGCGGGAGATTTAATGTATGAGCAGTTCTTC CSVRKTLAGDLMYEQFF
TRBJ1-1 TRBV6-5 . . TGTGCCAGCTACGCGCGGTACACTGAAGCTTTCTTT CASYARYTEAFF
TRBJ2-3 TRBV18 TRBD2 . TGTGCCAGCTCACCTTTCGGAGCGGGAGGATCAGATACGCAGTATTTT CASSPFGAGGSDTQYF
TRBJ1-1 TRBV12-3/TRBV12-4 . once TGTGCCAGCAGTTTCGGAGGGGAAACTGAAGCTTTCTTT CASSFGGETEAFF
TRBJ2-1 TRBV7-9 . . TGTGCCAGCAGCTTAGTCCGGGGGAACAATGAGCAGTTCTTC CASSLVRGNNEQFF
TRBJ1-1 TRBV7-9 TRBD1 . TGTGCCAGCAGCCCGCAGGGGGCGGACACTGAAGCTTTCTTT CASSPQGADTEAFF
TRBJ2-3 TRBV7-2 TRBD2 . TGTGCCAGCAGCGGGAGGACTAGCCTCACAGATACGCAGTATTTT CASSGRTSLTDTQYF
TRBJ2-1 TRBV5-4 TRBD2 . TGTGCCAGCAGCCAGGGGGGCGGGAGGGCCTCTGAGCAGTTCTTC CASSQGGGRASEQFF
TRBJ2-3 TRBV10-3 . . TGTGCCATCAGTGCCGAGCGGACTTGGGCAGATACGCAGTATTTT CAISAERTWADTQYF
TRBJ2-6 TRBV7-2 TRBD2 . TGTGCCAGCAGCTTGGGACTAGCGGGCGGGGCCAACGTCCTGACTTTC CASSLGLAGGANVLTF
TRBJ1-1 TRBV30 . once TGTGCCTGGAGTGTACGGGTGCGGGGGGGAAGGTCGGCTTTCTTT CAWSVRVRGGRSAFF
TRBJ2-1 TRBV5-4 TRBD1 . TGTGCCAGCAGCTTGGCCCGGACAGGGAATGAGCAGTTCTTC CASSLARTGNEQFF
TRBJ2-3 TRBV4-3 TRBD2 . TGCGCCAGCAGCCAGTGGCTAGCGGGAGAGATAGATACGCAGTATTTT CASSQWLAGEIDTQYF
TRBJ1-5 TRBV2 TRBD1 . TGTGCCAGCATTTTAGACAGGGGGCCAAATCAGCCCCAGCATTTT CASILDRGPNQPQHF
TRBJ1-3 TRBV25-1 TRBD1 . TGTGCCAGCAGCCGGGACAGACTTGGAAACACCATATATTTT CASSRDRLGNTIYF
TRBJ1-1 TRBV3-1/TRBV3-2 TRBD1 . TGTGCCAGCAGCCCTGGGACAGGGCGGACCACTGAAGCTTTCTTT CASSPGTGRTTEAFF
TRBJ2-3 TRBV18 TRBD1 . TGTGCCAGCTCACCAGGGGACAGGGGGCCGAGGGCAGATACGCAGTATTTT CASSPGDRGPRADTQYF
TRBJ1-2 TRBV6-5 . . TGTGCCAGCAGTTCCATAGGGGCTCGGAATGGCTACACCTTC CASSSIGARNGYTF
TRBJ1-1 TRBV5-4 . . TGTGCCAGCAGCCCAGGAACGGATTGGAGGGGCACTGAAGCTTTCTTT CASSPGTDWRGTEAFF
TRBJ2-2 TRBV24-1 . . TGTGCCTCAACAGGGAGACCGAACACCGGGGAGCTGTTTTTT CASTGRPNTGELFF
TRBJ1-3 TRBV11-3 . . TGTGCCAGCAGCCCAAACCCAGGCACAGCCTTCTCTGGAAACACCATATATTTT CASSPNPGTAFSGNTIYF
TRBJ2-1 TRBV5-1 TRBD2 . TGCGCCAGCAGCTTTGGACTAGCGGGAGAGGATGAGCAGTTCTTC CASSFGLAGEDEQFF
TRBJ2-1 TRBV4-1 TRBD2 once TGCGCCAGCAGCCAAGATCTCCTAGCGGGGGGCTACAATGAGCAGTTCTTC CASSQDLLAGGYNEQFF
TRBJ2-2 TRBV14 TRBD2 . TGTGCCAGCAGCGGACTAGCGGGAGCGGACACCGGGGAGCTGTTTTTT CASSGLAGADTGELFF
TRBJ1-1 TRBV28 . . TGTGCCAGCACTAGGCGGCGATTGAACACTGAAGCTTTCTTT CASTRRRLNTEAFF
TRBJ1-1 TRBV29-1 . . TGCAGCGTGTCACAGGTGATTATAGACTTTGAGAGGACTGAAGCTTTCTTT CSVSQVIIDFERTEAFF
TRBJ2-1 TRBV4-3 TRBD2 . TGCGCCAGCAGCCCTCGGGGGGGACCTAGCTCCTACAATGAGCAGTTCTTC CASSPRGGPSSYNEQFF
TRBJ2-1 TRBV4-1 TRBD2 . TGCGCCAGCAGCCTGGGACTAGCGGGAAACAATGAGCAGTTCTTC CASSLGLAGNNEQFF
TRBJ1-6 TRBV5-1 . once TGCGCCAGCAGCTTGAGAGGGTACGATTCACCCCTCCACTTT CASSLRGYDSPLHF
TRBJ1-1 TRBV29-1 . few TGCAGCGTTGGTCAGTTGAACACTGAAGCTTTCTTT CSVGQLNTEAFF